The 8 T cell receptor beta chains reported below all come from one sample, sequenced in a study of beta chain bispecific antibodies for T cell cancers. Points from the study as a whole: Most targeted TRBV signal came from the leukemia cell line cells, not normal T cells. Anti-TRBV12 exposure, compared with anti-CD19, reduced the TRBV12-3 proportion of TRBV signal by about 99%.

Their antigen targets remain unknown. T cells were expanded from blood mononuclear cells for 3 to 4 days with anti-CD3 OKT3 or CD3/CD28 beads. MiXCR, applied by TCRdb to the 5' RACE reads, yields one record per CDR3 protein. The sample lists around 19,000 distinct CDR3 sequences; about 2% were seen once. Material: healthy donor T cells cultured with leukemia cells, obtained from a culture containing a bispecific antibody targeting TCR Vbeta12. These receptors came from a human donor in good health. Some clones in this sample may be carry-over from other donors' samples.

At least ten counts were recorded for this clonotype. The chain joins TRBV3-1 to TRBJ2-7, with D perhaps TRBD2 (6 bases). In germline, CDR1 is LGHDT, CDR2 YNNKEL (reference sequence). This CDR3 comprises 15 residues. The V gene lost 2 bases and the J gene lost 1 base, with 12 bases spanning the gap. The CDR3 reads CASSQSRGLSYEQYF. In DNA, the CDR3 is TGTGCCAGCAGCCAATCTAGGGGACTTTCCTACGAGCAGTACTTC.

This clonotype has ten or more counts. The chain combines TRBV28 with TRBJ1-4, with unresolved D. The germline V gene has CDR1 MDHEN and CDR2 SYDVKM. The V end lost 3 bases, the J end lost 7 bases, and 12 bases lay between the germline ends. The CDR3 sequence is 14 residues long. The CDR3 loop reads CASSFGRGREKLFF. CDR3 nucleotide sequence: TGTGCCAGCAGTTTTGGACGAGGACGTGAAAAACTGTTTTTT.

This clonotype was picked up many times. The chain is built from TRBV18 and TRBJ2-3; the D gene could be TRBD1 or TRBD2 (5 bases each). This CDR3 spans 16 amino acids. The germline gives CDR1 KGHSH, CDR2 LQKENI. V was shortened by 3 bases and J by 6 bases, with 19 bases between the two germline ends. This CDR3 is CASSPQGRNIGDTQYF. The CDR3, as DNA: TGTGCCAGCTCACCCCAGGGACGAAATATTGGGGATACGCAGTATTTT.

This clonotype was counted many times. The J gene is TRBJ2-1, the V gene TRBV3-1, with D possibly being TRBD1 (7 bases). The CDR3 is 15 residues long. V shed 4 bases and J shed 2 bases, with 12 bases lying between them. Germline V CDR1 and CDR2: LGHDT, YNNKEL (reference sequence). CDR3 bases: TGTGCCAGCAGCCTCAGGGGGGATGCCTACAATGAGCAGTTCTTC. Amino acids: CASSLRGDAYNEQFF.

This clonotype appeared many times. The V and J genes are TRBV19 and TRBJ1-5, with D tentatively TRBD1 (6 bases). This CDR3 spans 15 amino acids. V lost 4 bases, J lost 4 bases, and 14 bases lay in between. Germline CDR1 and CDR2: LNHDA and SQIVND (reference sequence). CDR3 nucleotides: TGTGCCAGTAGTACGATACAGGGTTCGAATCAGCCCCAGCATTTT. It yields the protein CASSTIQGSNQPQHF.

This sequence joins TRBV27 and TRBJ2-7, with a possible D match to TRBD1 (7 bases). The CDR3 is 15 residues long. The germline V gene has CDR1 MNHEY and CDR2 SMNVEV (reference sequence). V lost 3 bases, J lost 1 base, and 13 bases lay in between. CDR3 residues: CASSFVAGGSYEQYF. For the CDR3, the DNA is TGTGCCAGCAGTTTTGTCGCAGGGGGGTCCTACGAGCAGTACTTC.

This clonotype was detected ten times or more. V is TRBV9 and J is TRBJ1-1; D may be TRBD1 (6 bases). CDR3 length: 17 residues. CDR1 SGDLS and CDR2 YYNGEE come from the germline V gene. Trimming stripped 2 bases from V and 3 bases from J, with 20 bases between. CDR3 nucleotides: TGTGCCAGCAGCGTCTCCCCTAGGACAGCTCTCCACACTGAAGCTTTCTTT. It is translated as CASSVSPRTALHTEAFF.

The chain has TRBV6-1 and TRBJ2-1; D not resolved. The V gene's germline CDR1 is MNHNS and CDR2 SASEGT. The CDR3 is 12 amino acids. V lost 1 base and J 6 bases, leaving 4 bases between the germline ends. CDR3 coding DNA: TGTGCCAGCAGTGAAGGTGTCAATGAGCAGTTCTTC. The encoded protein is CASSEGVNEQFF.